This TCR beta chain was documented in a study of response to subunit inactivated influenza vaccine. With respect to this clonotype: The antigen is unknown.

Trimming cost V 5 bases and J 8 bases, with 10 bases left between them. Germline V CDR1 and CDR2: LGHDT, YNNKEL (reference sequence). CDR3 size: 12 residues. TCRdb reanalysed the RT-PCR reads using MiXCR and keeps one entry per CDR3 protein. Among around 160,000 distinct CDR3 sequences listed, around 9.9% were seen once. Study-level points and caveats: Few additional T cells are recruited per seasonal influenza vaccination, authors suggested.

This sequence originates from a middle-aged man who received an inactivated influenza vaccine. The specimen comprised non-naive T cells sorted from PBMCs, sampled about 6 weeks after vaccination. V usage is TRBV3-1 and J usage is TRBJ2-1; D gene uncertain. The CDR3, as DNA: TGTGCCAGCAGCTCCAGAGGCGATGAGCAGTTCTTC. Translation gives CASSSRGDEQFF.